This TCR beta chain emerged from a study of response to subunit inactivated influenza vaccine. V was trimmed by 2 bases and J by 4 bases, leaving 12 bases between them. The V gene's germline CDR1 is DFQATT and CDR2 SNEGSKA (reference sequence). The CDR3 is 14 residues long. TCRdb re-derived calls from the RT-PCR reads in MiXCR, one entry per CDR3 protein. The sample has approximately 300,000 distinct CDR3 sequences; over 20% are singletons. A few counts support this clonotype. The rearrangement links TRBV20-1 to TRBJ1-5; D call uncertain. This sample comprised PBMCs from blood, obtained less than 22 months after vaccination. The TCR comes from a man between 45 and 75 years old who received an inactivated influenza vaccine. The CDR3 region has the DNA TGCAGTGCTAGACCAGGCCCTCCTAATCAGCCCCAGCATTTT. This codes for CSARPGPPNQPQHF.